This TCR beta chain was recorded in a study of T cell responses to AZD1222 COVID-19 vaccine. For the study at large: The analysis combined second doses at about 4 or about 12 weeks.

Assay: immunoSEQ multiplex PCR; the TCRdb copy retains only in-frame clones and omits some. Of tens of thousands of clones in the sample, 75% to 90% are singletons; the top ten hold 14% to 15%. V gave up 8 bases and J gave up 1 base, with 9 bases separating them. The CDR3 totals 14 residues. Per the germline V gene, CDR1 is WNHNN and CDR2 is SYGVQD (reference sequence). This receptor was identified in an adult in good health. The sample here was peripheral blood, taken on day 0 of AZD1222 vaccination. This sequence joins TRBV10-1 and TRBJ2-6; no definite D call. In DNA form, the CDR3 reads TGCGCCAGCCTCGGGCTTTCTGGGGCCAACGTCCTGACTTTC. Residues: CASLGLSGANVLTF.